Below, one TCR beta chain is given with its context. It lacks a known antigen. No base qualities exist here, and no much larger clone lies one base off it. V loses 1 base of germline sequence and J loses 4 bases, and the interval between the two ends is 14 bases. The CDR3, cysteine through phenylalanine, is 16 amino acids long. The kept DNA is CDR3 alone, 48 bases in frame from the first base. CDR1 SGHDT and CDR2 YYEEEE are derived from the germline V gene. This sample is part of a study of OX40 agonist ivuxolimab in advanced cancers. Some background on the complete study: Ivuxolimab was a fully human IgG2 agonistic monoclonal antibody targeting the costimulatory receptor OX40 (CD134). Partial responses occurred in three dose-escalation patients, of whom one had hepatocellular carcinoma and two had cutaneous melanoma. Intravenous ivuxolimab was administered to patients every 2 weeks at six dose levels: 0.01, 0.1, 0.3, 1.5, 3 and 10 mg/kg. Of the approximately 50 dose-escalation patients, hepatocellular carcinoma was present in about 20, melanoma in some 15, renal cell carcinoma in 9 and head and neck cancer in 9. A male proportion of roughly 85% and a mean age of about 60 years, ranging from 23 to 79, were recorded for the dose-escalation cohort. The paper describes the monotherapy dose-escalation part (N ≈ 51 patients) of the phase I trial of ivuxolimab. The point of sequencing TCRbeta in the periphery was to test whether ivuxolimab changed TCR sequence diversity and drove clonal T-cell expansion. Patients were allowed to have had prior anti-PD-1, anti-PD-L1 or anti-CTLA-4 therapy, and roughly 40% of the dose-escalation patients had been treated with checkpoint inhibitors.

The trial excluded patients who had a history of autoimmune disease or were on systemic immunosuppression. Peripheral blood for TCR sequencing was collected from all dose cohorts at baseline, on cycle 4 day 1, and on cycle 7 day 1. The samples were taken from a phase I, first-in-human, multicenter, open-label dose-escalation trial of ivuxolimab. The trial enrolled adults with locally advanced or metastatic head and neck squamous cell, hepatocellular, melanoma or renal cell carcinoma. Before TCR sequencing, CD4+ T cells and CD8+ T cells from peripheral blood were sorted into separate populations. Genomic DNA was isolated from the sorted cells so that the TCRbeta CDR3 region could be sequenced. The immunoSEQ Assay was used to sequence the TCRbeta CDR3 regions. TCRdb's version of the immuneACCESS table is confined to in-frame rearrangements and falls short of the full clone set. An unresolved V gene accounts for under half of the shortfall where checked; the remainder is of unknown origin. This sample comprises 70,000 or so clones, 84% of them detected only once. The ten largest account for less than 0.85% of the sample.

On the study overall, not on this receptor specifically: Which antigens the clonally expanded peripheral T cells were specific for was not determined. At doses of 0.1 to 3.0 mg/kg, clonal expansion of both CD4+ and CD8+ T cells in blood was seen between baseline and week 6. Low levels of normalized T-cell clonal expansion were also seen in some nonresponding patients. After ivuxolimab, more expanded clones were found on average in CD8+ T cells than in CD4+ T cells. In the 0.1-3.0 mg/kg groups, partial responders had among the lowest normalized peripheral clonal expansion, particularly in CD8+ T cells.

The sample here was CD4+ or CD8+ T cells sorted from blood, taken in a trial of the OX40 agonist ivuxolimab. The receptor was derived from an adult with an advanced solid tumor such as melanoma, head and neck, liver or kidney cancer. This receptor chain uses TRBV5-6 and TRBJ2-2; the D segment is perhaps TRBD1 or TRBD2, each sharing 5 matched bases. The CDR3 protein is CASSLSLGEFTGELFF. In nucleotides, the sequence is TGTGCCAGCAGCTTGTCACTAGGGGAATTCACCGGGGAGCTGTTTTTT.